Detailed here is one T cell receptor (beta chain). Its target is unknown. The data originate from a study of CD8 T cells in Susac syndrome. Findings and limits, study-wide: Susac syndrome CD8+ repertoires were clonally expanded, most strongly in CD8+ TEMRA cells.

Random hexamers were used to reverse transcribe an amount of about 0.5 to 1 ug RNA. Coverage of TCR beta CDR3 amplification by immunoSEQ multiplex PCR extended to 54 Vbeta and 13 Jbeta. TCRdb fed the immunoSEQ multiplex PCR reads into MiXCR, producing one record per CDR3 protein. This table has 120,000 or so distinct CDR3 sequences, just under 95% appearing once. What was sequenced was CD8+ T cells from PBMCs. The sequence was collected from a human donor with Susac syndrome.

The CDR3 loop reads CASSSPDRDHEQYF. CDR3 DNA: TGTGCCAGCAGCTCTCCTGACAGGGATCACGAGCAGTACTTC. This sequence joins TRBV5-5 and TRBJ2-7, with TRBD1 identical over 7 bases. This CDR3 is 14 amino acids long. Germline CDR1 reads SGHKS; CDR2 reads YYEKEE (reference sequence). The V segment lost 3 bases and the J segment 5 bases; nucleotides outside the gene matches: 8.